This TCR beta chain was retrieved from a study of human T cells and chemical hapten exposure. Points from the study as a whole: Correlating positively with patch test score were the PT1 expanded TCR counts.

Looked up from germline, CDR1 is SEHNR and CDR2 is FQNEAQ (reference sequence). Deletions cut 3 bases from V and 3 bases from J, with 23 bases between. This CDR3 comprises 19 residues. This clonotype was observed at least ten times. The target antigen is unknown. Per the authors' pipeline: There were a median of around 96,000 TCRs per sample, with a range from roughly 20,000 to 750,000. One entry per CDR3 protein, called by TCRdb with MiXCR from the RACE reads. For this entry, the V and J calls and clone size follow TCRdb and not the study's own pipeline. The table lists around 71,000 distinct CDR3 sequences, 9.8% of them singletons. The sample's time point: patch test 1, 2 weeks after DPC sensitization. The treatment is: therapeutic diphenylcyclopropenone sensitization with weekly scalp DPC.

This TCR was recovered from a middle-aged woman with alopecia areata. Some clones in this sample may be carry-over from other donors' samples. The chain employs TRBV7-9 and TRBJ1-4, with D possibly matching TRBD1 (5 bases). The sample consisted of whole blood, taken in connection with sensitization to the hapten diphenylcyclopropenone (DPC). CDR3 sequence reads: CASSFLRRGGSSANEKLFF. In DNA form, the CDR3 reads TGTGCCAGCAGCTTCTTACGTCGCGGGGGGTCAAGTGCTAATGAAAAACTGTTTTTT.